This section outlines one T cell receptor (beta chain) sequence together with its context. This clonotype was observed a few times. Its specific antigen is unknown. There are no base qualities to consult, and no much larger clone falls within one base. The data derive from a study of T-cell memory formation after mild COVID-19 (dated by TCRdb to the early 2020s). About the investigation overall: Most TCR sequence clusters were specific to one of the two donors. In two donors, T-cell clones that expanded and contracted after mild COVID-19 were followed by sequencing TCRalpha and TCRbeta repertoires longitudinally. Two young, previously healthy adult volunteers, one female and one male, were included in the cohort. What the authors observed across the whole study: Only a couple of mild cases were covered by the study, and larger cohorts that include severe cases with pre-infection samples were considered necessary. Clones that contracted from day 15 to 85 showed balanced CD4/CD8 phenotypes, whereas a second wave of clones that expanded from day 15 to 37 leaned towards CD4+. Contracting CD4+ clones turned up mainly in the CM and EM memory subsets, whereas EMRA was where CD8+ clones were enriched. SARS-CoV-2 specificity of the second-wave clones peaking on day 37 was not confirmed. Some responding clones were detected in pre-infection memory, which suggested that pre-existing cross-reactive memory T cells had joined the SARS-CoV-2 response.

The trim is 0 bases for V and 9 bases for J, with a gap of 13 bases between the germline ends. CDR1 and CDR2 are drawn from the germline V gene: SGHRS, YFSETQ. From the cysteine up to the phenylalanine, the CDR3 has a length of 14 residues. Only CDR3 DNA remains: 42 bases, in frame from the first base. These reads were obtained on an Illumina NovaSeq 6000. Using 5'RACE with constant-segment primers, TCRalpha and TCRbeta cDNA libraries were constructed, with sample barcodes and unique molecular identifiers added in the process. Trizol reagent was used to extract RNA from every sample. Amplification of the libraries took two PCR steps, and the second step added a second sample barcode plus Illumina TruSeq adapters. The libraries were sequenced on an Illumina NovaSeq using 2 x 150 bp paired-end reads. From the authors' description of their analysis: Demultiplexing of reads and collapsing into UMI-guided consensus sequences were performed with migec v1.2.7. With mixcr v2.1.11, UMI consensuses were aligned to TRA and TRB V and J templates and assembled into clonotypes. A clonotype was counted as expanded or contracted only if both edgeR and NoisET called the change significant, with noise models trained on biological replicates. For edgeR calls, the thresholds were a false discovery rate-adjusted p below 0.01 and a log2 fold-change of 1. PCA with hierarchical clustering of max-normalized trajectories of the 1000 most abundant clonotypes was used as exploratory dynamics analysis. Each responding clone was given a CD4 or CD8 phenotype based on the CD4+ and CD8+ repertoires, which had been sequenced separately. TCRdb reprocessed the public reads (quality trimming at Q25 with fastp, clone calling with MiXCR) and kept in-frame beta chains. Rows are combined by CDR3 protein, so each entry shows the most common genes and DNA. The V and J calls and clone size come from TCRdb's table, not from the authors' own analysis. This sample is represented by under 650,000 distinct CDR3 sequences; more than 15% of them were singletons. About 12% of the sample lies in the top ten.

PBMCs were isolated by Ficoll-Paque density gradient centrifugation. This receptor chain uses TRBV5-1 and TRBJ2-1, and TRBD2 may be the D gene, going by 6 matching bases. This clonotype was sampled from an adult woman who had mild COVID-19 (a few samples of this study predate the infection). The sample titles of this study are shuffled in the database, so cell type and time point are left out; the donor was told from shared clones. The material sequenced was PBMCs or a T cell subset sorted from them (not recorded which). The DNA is TGCGCCAGCAGCTTGGACGGGAGTAATGGTGAGCAGTTCTTC. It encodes CASSLDGSNGEQFF.